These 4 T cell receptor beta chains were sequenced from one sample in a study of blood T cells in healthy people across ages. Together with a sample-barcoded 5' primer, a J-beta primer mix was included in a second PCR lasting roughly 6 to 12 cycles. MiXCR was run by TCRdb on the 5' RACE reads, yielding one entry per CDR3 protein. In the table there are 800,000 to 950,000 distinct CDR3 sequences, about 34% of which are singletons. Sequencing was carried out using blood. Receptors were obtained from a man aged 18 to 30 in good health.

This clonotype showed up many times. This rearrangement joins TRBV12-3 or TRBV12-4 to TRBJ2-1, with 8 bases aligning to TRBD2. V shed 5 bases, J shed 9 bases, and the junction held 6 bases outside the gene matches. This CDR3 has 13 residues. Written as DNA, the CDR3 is TGTGCCAGCAGTCCCGGGGGGGTAGTTGAGCAGTTCTTC. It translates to CASSPGGVVEQFF.

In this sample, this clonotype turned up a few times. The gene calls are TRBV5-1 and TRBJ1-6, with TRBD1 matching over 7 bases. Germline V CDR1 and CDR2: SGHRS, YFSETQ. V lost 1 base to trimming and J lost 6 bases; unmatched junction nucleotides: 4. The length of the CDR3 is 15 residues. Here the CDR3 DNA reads TGCGCCAGCAGCTTGTCGGGACAGTCTAATTCACCCCTCCACTTT. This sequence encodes CASSLSGQSNSPLHF.

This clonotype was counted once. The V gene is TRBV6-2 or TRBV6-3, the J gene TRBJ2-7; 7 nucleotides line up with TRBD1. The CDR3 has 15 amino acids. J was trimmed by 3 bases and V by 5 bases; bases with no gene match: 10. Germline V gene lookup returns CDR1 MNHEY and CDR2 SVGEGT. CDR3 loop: CASSHDRVTYYEQYF. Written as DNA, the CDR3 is TGTGCCAGCAGTCACGACAGGGTGACCTACTACGAGCAGTACTTC.

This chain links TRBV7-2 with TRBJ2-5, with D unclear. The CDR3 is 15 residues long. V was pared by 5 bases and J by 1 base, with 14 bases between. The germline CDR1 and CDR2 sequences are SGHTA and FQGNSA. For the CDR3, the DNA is TGTGCCAGCAGCCCCCCCCCACAGTTCCAAGAGACCCAGTACTTC. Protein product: CASSPPPQFQETQYF.